This T cell receptor beta chain is from a study of CD8+CD57+ T cells in acquired aplastic anemia. The wider study: Recorded DNA amounts for sorted CD4+ and CD8+ cells had an average of 3.2 ug. General study results and limits: Significance was not reached for CD8+ Simpson's diversity between patients and controls.

Germline V gene data show CDR1 as SGHRS and CDR2 as YFSETQ. The CDR3 sequence is 15 residues long. The germline V and J ends were trimmed by 0 bases and 4 bases, with 13 bases remaining between them. This clonotype appeared many times. Its cognate antigen is unknown. TCR beta VDJ combinations and CDR3 sequences were profiled from genomic DNA. TCRdb passed the reads through MiXCR, listing each CDR3 protein once. The table has a few hundred thousand distinct CDR3 sequences, around 60% seen once; the top ten hold roughly 8%. This sequence originates from a human donor with severe aplastic anemia or a healthy control (not recorded which). Sequenced material: sorted CD4+, CD8+, or CD8+CD57+ T cells (not recorded which) from PBMCs. The gene calls are TRBV5-1 and TRBJ1-1, with a tentative D call TRBD1 (5 bases). This CDR3 reads CASSLVGRVSTEAFF. The CDR3 nucleotides read TGCGCCAGCAGCTTGGTAGGCAGGGTGAGCACTGAAGCTTTCTTT.